The 15 T cell receptor beta chains presented below share a single source sample, sequenced in a study of post-analysis software for immune sequencing data. Study outcomes and limitations: Four to six TRBV segments were more frequent in patients than controls; TRBV5-6, TRBV5-1 and TRBV20-1 belonged to this group.

These TCRs' antigens remain unknown. TCR beta cDNA libraries had unique molecular identifiers. TCRdb called the PCR reads again in MiXCR, with one record for every CDR3 protein. The table has under 200,000 distinct CDR3 sequences, around 29% seen once. The sequenced sample was blood. These receptors came from a girl aged 2-17 years with multiple sclerosis.

Comment on this clonotype: The junction differs from germline at one of its ends, possibly a read error. The V and J genes are TRBV7-6 and TRBJ2-3; D gene uncertain. The CDR3 consists of 12 residues. From germline, CDR1 is SGHVS and CDR2 FNYEAQ. CDR3 in amino acids: CAGSLGGITQYF. For the CDR3, the DNA is TGTGCCGGCAGCTTAGGTGGGATCACGCAGTATTTT.

Worth noting for this clonotype: It may be a read error: a sequence one base away is much more abundant. Since no conserved phenylalanine or tryptophan closes the CDR3, a read error is the likely cause. V and J are TRBV6-2 or TRBV6-3 and TRBJ2-6, with a possible D match to TRBD1 (6 bases). The CDR3 consists of 17 residues. Germline V gene data show CDR1 as MNHEY and CDR2 as SVGEGT. V gave up 4 bases and J gave up 1 base, with 14 bases separating them. The CDR3 spells CASSSPMRGSGANVLTC. CDR3 nucleotide sequence: TGTGCCAGCAGTTCCCCGATGAGGGGGTCTGGGGCCAACGTCCTGACTTGC.

There are many counts of this clonotype. The chain joins TRBV20-1 to TRBJ2-5, with 11 bases matching TRBD1. Trimming removed 5 bases from V and 1 base from J; junction bases left unmatched: 9. CDR3 size: 16 residues. In germline, CDR1 is DFQATT, CDR2 SNEGSKA (reference sequence). CDR3 residues: CSAVDRGPKAQETQYF. Written as DNA, the CDR3 is TGCAGTGCTGTGGACAGGGGGCCAAAAGCCCAAGAGACCCAGTACTTC.

The J gene is TRBJ1-2, the V gene TRBV5-1; possibly TRBD1 for D (6 bases). This CDR3 is 13 amino acids long. The V and J ends lost 0 bases and 8 bases respectively, with 11 bases between them. CDR1 and CDR2 from the germline V gene are SGHRS and YFSETQ. CDR3 sequence reads: CASSLGQAGGYTF. In DNA form, the CDR3 reads TGCGCCAGCAGCTTGGGACAGGCGGGGGGCTACACCTTC.

CDR3 sequence reads: CAWSRDRGSYEQYF. In DNA form, the CDR3 reads TGTGCCTGGAGTCGAGACAGGGGGAGCTACGAGCAGTACTTC. The chain joins TRBV30 to TRBJ2-7; TRBD1 matches 9 bases. The CDR3 is 14 residues long. Germline CDR1 reads GTSNPN; CDR2 reads SVGIG (reference sequence). V was pared by 2 bases and J by 3 bases, with 5 bases of the junction left unmatched.

This sequence joins TRBV5-1 and TRBJ1-2; 7 bases match TRBD1. Germline CDR1 reads SGHRS; CDR2 reads YFSETQ. This CDR3 spans 14 amino acids. V gave up 3 bases and J gave up 3 bases; unmatched junction bases: 5. The CDR3 bases are TGCGCCAGCAGCTGGGCAGGGGGAGACTATGGCTACACCTTC. The encoded protein is CASSWAGGDYGYTF.

The gene calls are TRBV12-3 or TRBV12-4 and TRBJ2-3; unclear D gene. Between the trimmed V and J ends, which lost 4 bases and 6 bases, there was a span of 11 bases. The CDR3 runs 13 residues. CDR3 amino acids: CASSSHTPDTQYF. Written as DNA, the CDR3 is TGTGCCAGCAGTTCACACACCCCCGATACGCAGTATTTT.

With regard to this clonotype: Since a much larger clone is just one base distant, this may be a read error. The chain combines TRBV12-3 or TRBV12-4 with TRBJ2-3; D is unclear. The CDR3 is 13 residues long. CDR3 sequence: CASSFVYTDAQYF. For the CDR3, the DNA is TGTGCCAGCAGTTTTGTGTACACAGATGCGCAGTATTTT.

This clonotype turned up a few times. The rearrangement links TRBV12-3 or TRBV12-4 to TRBJ2-1; 7 bases match TRBD1. There are 12 residues in the CDR3. Germline trimming cut 5 bases from V and 6 bases from J; bases unmatched to any gene: 1. The CDR3 DNA reads TGTGCCAGCAGTAGACAGGGCAATGAGCAGTTCTTC. Translating gives CASSRQGNEQFF.

This chain links TRBV20-1 with TRBJ2-1, with 11 bases lining up with TRBD2. The CDR3 runs 16 residues. Germline V gene lookup returns CDR1 DFQATT and CDR2 SNEGSKA (reference sequence). The V and J ends lost 0 bases and 9 bases, in that order; junction bases with no gene match: 10. CDR3 nucleotides: TGCAGTGCTAGAGATCCACTAGCGGGAGCGAACAGTGAGCAGTTCTTC. Its protein is CSARDPLAGANSEQFF.

The J gene is TRBJ2-1, the V gene TRBV2, with D possibly being TRBD2 (6 bases). V shed 9 bases and J shed 10 bases, with 13 bases lying between them. The germline CDR1 and CDR2 sequences are SNHLY and FYNNEI. The CDR3 runs to 11 residues. Here the CDR3 DNA reads TGTGCCAGGGCTCGCGGGAACGAGCAGTTCTTC. Its translation is CARARGNEQFF.

Only a few counts were recorded for this clonotype. The chain combines TRBV20-1 with TRBJ1-5; D unresolved. The V end lost 6 bases, the J end lost 7 bases, and 22 bases lay between the germline ends. The CDR3 contains 15 residues. CDR1 and CDR2 (germline): DFQATT, SNEGSKA (reference sequence). The CDR3 region is CSASQGDPNGQPQHF. The CDR3 nucleotides read TGCAGTGCCAGCCAAGGAGACCCTAATGGGCAGCCCCAGCATTTT.

This clonotype was observed at least ten times. The chain combines TRBV5-1 with TRBJ2-3, with D perhaps TRBD1 or TRBD2 (5 bases each). This CDR3 comprises 13 residues. Germline V gene lookup returns CDR1 SGHRS and CDR2 YFSETQ. V lost 2 bases and J lost 6, with 10 bases in between. The CDR3 reads CASSFWGRDTQYF. The CDR3 DNA reads TGCGCCAGCAGCTTCTGGGGACGGGATACGCAGTATTTT. The full variable domain, its missing parts supplied by reference TRBV5-1 and TRBJ2-3, is KAGVTQTPRYLIKTRGQQVTLSCSPISGHRSVSWYQQTPGQGLQFLFEYFSETQRNKGNFPGRFSGRQFSNSRSEMNVSTLELGDSALYLCASSFWGRDTQYFGPGTRLTVL.

As concerns this clonotype: A much larger clone is a single base away; this may be a read error. The rearrangement uses TRBV7-8 and TRBJ2-5, with 9 bases identical to TRBD1. J lost 11 bases, V lost 1 base, and 8 bases had no gene match. CDR3 length: 14 amino acids. The germline gives CDR1 SGHVS, CDR2 FQNEAQ. The CDR3 DNA is TGTGCCAGCAGCTTAGGGGGACAGGGCTACAAGCAGTACTTC. This sequence encodes CASSLGGQGYKQYF.

This clonotype showed up many times. The J gene is TRBJ2-1, the V gene TRBV7-9; 10 nucleotides match TRBD1. Germline CDR1 and CDR2: SEHNR and FQNEAQ (reference sequence). Losses at the gene ends were 5 bases for V and 5 bases for J; bases not matched to a gene: 12. CDR3 length: 17 residues. The CDR3 sequence is CASSLTTGTGVNNEQFF. In DNA, the CDR3 is TGTGCCAGCAGCCTGACCACCGGGACAGGGGTGAACAATGAGCAGTTCTTC. The full variable domain, completed using reference TRBV7-9 and TRBJ2-1, is DTGVSQNPRHKITKRGQNVTFRCDPISEHNRLYWYRQTLGQGPEFLTYFQNEAQLEKSRLLSDRFSAERPKGSFSTLEIQRTEQGDSAMYLCASSLTTGTGVNNEQFFGPGTRLTVL.